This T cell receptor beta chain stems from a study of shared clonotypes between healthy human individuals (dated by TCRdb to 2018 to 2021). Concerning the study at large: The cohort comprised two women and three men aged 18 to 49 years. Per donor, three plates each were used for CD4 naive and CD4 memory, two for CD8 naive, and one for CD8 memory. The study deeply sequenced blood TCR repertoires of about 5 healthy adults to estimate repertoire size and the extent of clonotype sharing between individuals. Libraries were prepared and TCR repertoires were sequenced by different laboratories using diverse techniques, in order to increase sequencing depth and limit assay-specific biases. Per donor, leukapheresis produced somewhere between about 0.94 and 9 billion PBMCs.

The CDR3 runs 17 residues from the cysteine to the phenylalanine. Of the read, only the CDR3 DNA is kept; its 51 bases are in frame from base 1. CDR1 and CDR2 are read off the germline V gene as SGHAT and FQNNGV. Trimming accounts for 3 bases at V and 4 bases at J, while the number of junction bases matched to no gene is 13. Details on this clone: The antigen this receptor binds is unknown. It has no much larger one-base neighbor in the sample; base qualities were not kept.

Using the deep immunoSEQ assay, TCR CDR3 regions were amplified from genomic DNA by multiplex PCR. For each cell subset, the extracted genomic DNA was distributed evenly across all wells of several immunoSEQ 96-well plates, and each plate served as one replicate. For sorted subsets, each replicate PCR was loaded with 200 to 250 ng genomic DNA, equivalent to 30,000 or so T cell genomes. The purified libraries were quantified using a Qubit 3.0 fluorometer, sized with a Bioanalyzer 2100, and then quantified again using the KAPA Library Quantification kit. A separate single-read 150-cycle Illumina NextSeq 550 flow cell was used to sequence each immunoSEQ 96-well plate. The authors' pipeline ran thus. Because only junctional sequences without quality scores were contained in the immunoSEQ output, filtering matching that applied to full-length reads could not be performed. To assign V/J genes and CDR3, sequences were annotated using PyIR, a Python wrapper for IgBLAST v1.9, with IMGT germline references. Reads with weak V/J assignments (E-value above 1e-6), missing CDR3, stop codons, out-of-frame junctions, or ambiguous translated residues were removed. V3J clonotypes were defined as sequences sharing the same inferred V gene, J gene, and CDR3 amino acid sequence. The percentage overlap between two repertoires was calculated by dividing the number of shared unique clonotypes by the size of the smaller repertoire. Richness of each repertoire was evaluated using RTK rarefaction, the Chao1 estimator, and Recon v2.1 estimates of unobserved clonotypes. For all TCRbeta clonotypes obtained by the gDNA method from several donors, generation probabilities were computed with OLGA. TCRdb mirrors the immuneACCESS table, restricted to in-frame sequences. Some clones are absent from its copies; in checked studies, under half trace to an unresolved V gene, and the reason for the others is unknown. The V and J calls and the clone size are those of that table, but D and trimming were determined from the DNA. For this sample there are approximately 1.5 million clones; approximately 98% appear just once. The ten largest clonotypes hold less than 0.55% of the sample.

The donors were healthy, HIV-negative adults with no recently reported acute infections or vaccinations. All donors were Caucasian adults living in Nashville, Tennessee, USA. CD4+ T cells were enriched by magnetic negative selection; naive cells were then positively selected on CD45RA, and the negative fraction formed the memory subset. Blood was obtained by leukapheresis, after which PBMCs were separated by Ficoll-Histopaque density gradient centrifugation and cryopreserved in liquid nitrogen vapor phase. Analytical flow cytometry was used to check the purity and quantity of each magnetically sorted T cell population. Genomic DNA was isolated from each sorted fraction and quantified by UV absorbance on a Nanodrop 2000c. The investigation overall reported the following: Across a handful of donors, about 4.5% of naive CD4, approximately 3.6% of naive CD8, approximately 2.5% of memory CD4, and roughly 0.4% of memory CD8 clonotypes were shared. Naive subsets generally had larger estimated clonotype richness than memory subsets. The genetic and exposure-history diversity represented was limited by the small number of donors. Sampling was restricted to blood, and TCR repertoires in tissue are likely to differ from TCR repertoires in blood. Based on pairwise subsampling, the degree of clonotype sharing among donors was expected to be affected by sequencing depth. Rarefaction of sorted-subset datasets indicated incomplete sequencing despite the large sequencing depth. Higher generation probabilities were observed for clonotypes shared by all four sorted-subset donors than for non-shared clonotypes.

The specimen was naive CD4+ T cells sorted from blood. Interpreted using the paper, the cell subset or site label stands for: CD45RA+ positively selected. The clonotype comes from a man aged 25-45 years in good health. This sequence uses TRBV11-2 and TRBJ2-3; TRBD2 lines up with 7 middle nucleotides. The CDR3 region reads CASSFRRWRELSDTQYF. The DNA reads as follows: TGTGCCAGCAGCTTCAGGCGGTGGCGGGAGTTGTCAGATACGCAGTATTTT.